Below, 20 T cell receptor beta chains from the same sample are listed, as sequenced in a study of T cells in Graves' hyperthyroidism and ophthalmopathy. Regions amplified from RNA transcripts were the TCR beta CDR3 regions. Using the HTBI primer set, a first-round RT-PCR was run on the TCR CDR3. TCRdb reanalysed the multiplex PCR reads using MiXCR and keeps one entry per CDR3 protein. This sample carries a few hundred thousand distinct CDR3 sequences, approximately 14% of them seen once, and the ten largest clones take under 8%. Sequenced material: blood. The receptor set was obtained from a young woman with Graves' hyperthyroidism.

This clonotype showed up many times. The chain is built from TRBV28 and TRBJ1-3; 9 bases map to TRBD1. After removal of 5 bases from V and 1 base from J, the junction contained 9 bases not matched to a gene. The CDR3 runs 17 residues. Germline lookup yields CDR1 MDHEN and CDR2 SYDVKM. CDR3 DNA: TGTGCCAGCAGTCGGTACGGACAGGGGAAATCTGGAAACACCATATATTTT. This translates into CASSRYGQGKSGNTIYF.

This clonotype was seen repeatedly, ten times or more. CDR3 in amino acids: CASTQGGKIATDTQYF. Written as DNA, the CDR3 is TGTGCCAGCACCCAGGGGGGGAAGATAGCCACAGATACGCAGTATTTT. V and J are TRBV9 and TRBJ2-3, with D perhaps TRBD1 or TRBD2 (7 bases each). Trimming took 6 bases from V and 2 from J, leaving 19 bases between them. The germline V gene encodes CDR1 SGDLS and CDR2 YYNGEE. The CDR3 runs 16 residues.

This clonotype was seen more than once but under ten times. This rearrangement joins TRBV18 to TRBJ1-2; D gene ambiguous. The germline V gene has CDR1 KGHSH and CDR2 LQKENI. Trimming stripped 3 bases from V and 1 base from J, with 6 bases between. The CDR3 contains 13 residues. CDR3 in amino acids: CASSPSGNYGYTF. Written as DNA, the CDR3 is TGTGCCAGCTCACCGAGTGGTAACTATGGCTACACCTTC.

This clonotype was recorded many times. The CDR3 loop reads CASSFRAGEVSRHNEQFF. For the CDR3, the DNA is TGTGCCAGCAGTTTCAGAGCGGGAGAGGTTAGCCGACACAATGAGCAGTTCTTC. J is TRBJ2-1 and V is TRBV12-3 or TRBV12-4; TRBD2 agrees at 8 bases. The CDR3 covers 18 residues. V gave up 3 bases and J gave up 5 bases; unmatched junction bases: 15.

The chain employs TRBV20-1 and TRBJ1-6; unclear D gene. Germline values: CDR1 DFQATT, CDR2 SNEGSKA (reference sequence). The CDR3 length is 16 residues. Trimming removed 4 bases from V and 4 bases from J, with 17 bases in between. The CDR3 DNA sequence: TGCAGTGCTAAAGACGCCAAAGTCATTTATAATTCACCCCTCCACTTT. Its protein product is CSAKDAKVIYNSPLHF.

The chain joins TRBV30 to TRBJ2-2; D possibly corresponds to TRBD2 (5 bases). V lost 0 bases and J lost 4, with 12 bases in between. From germline, CDR1 is GTSNPN and CDR2 SVGIG (reference sequence). This CDR3 has 15 amino acids. The CDR3 DNA follows: TGTGCCTGGAGTGTGGAGGACCCTACCACCGGGGAGCTGTTTTTT. Its translation: CAWSVEDPTTGELFF.

This clonotype was recorded at least ten times. This sequence joins TRBV5-1 and TRBJ2-7; D is ambiguous. Germline assignment: CDR1 SGHRS and CDR2 YFSETQ. The CDR3 has 14 amino acids. The germline V and J ends were trimmed by 0 bases and 3 bases, with 10 bases remaining between them. This chain's CDR3 is CASSLAEAGYEQYF. CDR3 DNA sequence: TGCGCCAGCAGCTTGGCCGAAGCCGGCTACGAGCAGTACTTC. The variable domain in full, with the rest retrieved from reference TRBV5-1 and TRBJ2-7, is KAGVTQTPRYLIKTRGQQVTLSCSPISGHRSVSWYQQTPGQGLQFLFEYFSETQRNKGNFPGRFSGRQFSNSRSEMNVSTLELGDSALYLCASSLAEAGYEQYFGPGTRLTVT.

In its sample, this clonotype was seen many times. CDR3: CASRTGGSTNTGELFF. For the CDR3, the DNA is TGTGCCAGCAGAACGGGCGGGAGTACGAACACCGGGGAGCTGTTTTTT. The chain joins TRBV9 to TRBJ2-2; 7 bases match TRBD2. This CDR3 has 16 amino acids. The ends lost 5 bases at V and 0 bases at J; junction bases unmatched: 7. Germline V gene sequence: CDR1 SGDLS, CDR2 YYNGEE.

At least ten counts were recorded for this clonotype. This chain's CDR3 is CASSLGLAGGKQYF. CDR3 bases: TGTGCCAGCAGTCTGGGACTAGCGGGAGGAAAGCAGTACTTC. The chain joins TRBV27 to TRBJ2-7; 15 nucleotides match TRBD2. Germline V CDR1 and CDR2: MNHEY, SMNVEV (reference sequence). The CDR3 contains 14 residues. Losses at the gene ends were 5 bases for V and 8 bases for J; bases not matched to a gene: 4.

The gene calls are TRBV5-1 and TRBJ1-6; D is undetermined. V shed 1 base and J shed 5 bases, with 22 bases lying between them. Germline values: CDR1 SGHRS, CDR2 YFSETQ. This CDR3 region has 19 residues. The CDR3 is CASSLSGLASLSDNSPLHF. The CDR3, as DNA: TGCGCCAGCAGCTTGTCCGGACTGGCCAGTTTGAGCGATAATTCACCCCTCCACTTT.

This clonotype came up many times. The chain recombines TRBV28 with TRBJ1-1, with 7 bases that match TRBD1. V shed 2 bases and J 1 base; nucleotides not matched to a gene: 10. Germline CDR1 reads MDHEN; CDR2 reads SYDVKM. This CDR3 contains 17 residues. CDR3: CASSLVARTGRNTEAFF. In DNA, the CDR3 is TGTGCCAGCAGTTTAGTCGCGAGGACAGGACGGAACACTGAAGCTTTCTTT.

This clonotype was detected only a few times. This chain uses TRBV15 with TRBJ1-1; the D gene is possibly TRBD1 (5 bases). Trimming stripped 2 bases from V and 6 bases from J, with 16 bases between. Germline V lookup: CDR1 LNHNV, CDR2 YYDKDF (reference sequence). The CDR3 is 15 residues long. The CDR3 here is CATSRLSSGASEAFF. The DNA of the CDR3 is TGTGCCACCAGCAGACTCAGTTCCGGGGCCTCTGAAGCTTTCTTT.

This chain's CDR3 is CASSVQTASYEQYF. The DNA for the CDR3 is TGTGCCAGCAGTGTGCAGACAGCCTCCTACGAGCAGTACTTC. This chain uses TRBV25-1 with TRBJ2-7; maybe TRBD1 (5 bases). Trimming left V 4 bases short and J 0 bases short, with 10 bases between. The CDR3 consists of 14 residues. Germline V gene lookup returns CDR1 MGHDK and CDR2 SYGVNS.

This chain joins TRBV10-2 and TRBJ1-1, with D possibly being TRBD1 (5 bases). This CDR3 has 13 amino acids. V lost 3 bases and J 1 base, leaving 6 bases between the germline ends. Germline CDR1 is WSHSY and CDR2 is SAAADI. The CDR3 DNA reads TGCGCCAGCAGTGACAGGGAGAACACTGAAGCTTTCTTT. Its translation is CASSDRENTEAFF.

This clonotype was found many times. The V call is TRBV28, the J call TRBJ1-2, with D possibly being TRBD1 (6 bases). The V and J ends lost 5 bases and 3 bases respectively, with 19 bases between them. The CDR3 covers 16 residues. The germline V gene has CDR1 MDHEN and CDR2 SYDVKM. This CDR3 is CASSPSTGRGDYGYTF. For the CDR3, the DNA is TGTGCCAGCAGTCCCTCCACCGGCAGGGGAGACTATGGCTACACCTTC.

This clonotype occurred many times. V is TRBV6-6 and J is TRBJ1-1; D not certain. CDR1 MNHNY and CDR2 SVGAGI come from the germline V gene (reference sequence). V was clipped by 1 base and J by 1 base, with 4 bases between them. The length of the CDR3 is 13 residues. CDR3 nucleotides: TGTGCCAGCAGTTACTATGGGAACACTGAAGCTTTCTTT. This sequence encodes CASSYYGNTEAFF.

The table lists this clonotype with many counts. The gene calls are TRBV30 and TRBJ1-1; D is ambiguous. Trimming cost V 1 base and J 1 base, with 4 bases left between them. CDR3 length: 12 residues. Looked up from germline, CDR1 is GTSNPN and CDR2 is SVGIG (reference sequence). CDR3 DNA sequence: TGTGCCTGGAGTGACACGAACACTGAAGCTTTCTTT. Translated: CAWSDTNTEAFF.

This clonotype has a count of ten or more. This chain joins TRBV9 and TRBJ2-1; TRBD1 matches 9 bases. V shed 3 bases and J 8 bases; nucleotides not matched to a gene: 12. The CDR3 covers 16 residues. Germline values: CDR1 SGDLS, CDR2 YYNGEE. The CDR3 nucleotides read TGTGCCAGCAGCGCCCCGGAAGGGACAGGGTTGTATGAGCAGTTCTTC. This encodes CASSAPEGTGLYEQFF.

There are many counts of this clonotype. This rearrangement joins TRBV20-1 to TRBJ1-1; D is unresolved. The length of the CDR3 is 12 residues. The ends were cut back, 3 bases at V and 1 base at J, with 6 bases in the middle. Germline CDR1 DFQATT, CDR2 SNEGSKA (reference sequence). This CDR3 reads CSASLKNTEAFF. The CDR3 region has the DNA TGCAGTGCTAGCTTGAAGAACACTGAAGCTTTCTTT.

This clonotype was counted ten times or more. This chain connects TRBV6-1 to TRBJ2-1; D not resolved. CDR3 length: 12 amino acids. Per the germline V gene, CDR1 is MNHNS and CDR2 is SASEGT. V was cut by 7 bases and J by 5 bases, with 9 bases left in between. For the CDR3, the DNA is TGTGCCAGCAAGGCGGAGAACAATGAGCAGTTCTTC. Protein product: CASKAENNEQFF.